The rows below give T cell receptor beta chains drawn from one sample of a study of CD8 T cells in ankylosing spondylitis. TCRdb fed the 5' RACE reads into MiXCR, producing one record per CDR3 protein. In the table there are about 540,000 distinct CDR3 sequences, about an eighth of which are singletons. Sample: blood, either unsorted or a sorted T cell fraction (not recorded which). These receptors were collected from a male donor with ankylosing spondylitis. CDR3s include the opening cysteine and the closing phenylalanine or tryptophan. The D gene is left open where the match is weak. Only some rows state a clone size, as once, few, many or a class for expanded clones.

d_call j_call v_call clone_size cdr3_nt cdr3_aa
TRBD2 TRBJ2-1 TRBV20-1 many TGCCAATCGAGCGGGAAAGCGGGTGAGCAGTTCTTC CQSSGKAGEQFF
NA TRBJ2-7 TRBV12-3/TRBV12-4 NA TGTGCCAGCAGTTTAAGGGGGGCCGAGCAGTACTTC CASSLRGAEQYF
TRBD2 TRBJ2-7 TRBV3-1 few TGTGCCAGCAGCCAGGAGGGGCCTAGCGGGTCCTCGGGGCAGTACTTC CASSQEGPSGSSGQYF
NA TRBJ2-1 TRBV7-8 few TGTGCCAGCAGCTTAAAAGTTGGTGGGAGGTTTGGGAATGAGCAGTTCTTC CASSLKVGGRFGNEQFF
NA TRBJ1-6 TRBV6-5 many TGTGCCAGCAGTTTGACAGAATATAATTCACCCCTCCACTTT CASSLTEYNSPLHF
TRBD1 TRBJ1-6 TRBV27 few TGTGCCAGCAGCCGCCCAGGGGGCGTAGGGCCCCTCCACTTT CASSRPGGVGPLHF
NA TRBJ2-1 TRBV4-2 few TGTGCCAGCAGCCGAGACGGGAAGGAGTACAATGAGCAGTTCTTC CASSRDGKEYNEQFF
NA TRBJ2-2 TRBV29-1 many TGCAGCGTCAACCACCCAGCCAACACCGGGGAGCTGTTTTTT CSVNHPANTGELFF
TRBD2 TRBJ2-3 TRBV29-1 NA TGCAGCGTTGAAGACCCAATAGGACTAGCGGGGAGTGTGGGCACGCAGTACTTT CSVEDPIGLAGSVGTQYF
TRBD1 TRBJ1-2 TRBV11-3 few TGTGCCAGCAGCCCAGACAGGGCTGGCTACACCTTC CASSPDRAGYTF
NA TRBJ1-2 TRBV9 few TGTGCCAGCAGCCGGCAGCCCACTAACTATGGCTACACCTTC CASSRQPTNYGYTF
NA TRBJ1-6 TRBV5-6 few TGTGCCAGCAGCTTCTCCCAGAGTAATTCACCCCTCCACTTT CASSFSQSNSPLHF
TRBD2 TRBJ2-1 TRBV20-1 few TGCAGTGCTTCTATCGGACTAGCGGGAGGATACAATGAGCAGTTCTTC CSASIGLAGGYNEQFF
NA TRBJ2-2 TRBV5-6 few TGTGCCAGCAGCTTACTAGTTCGAGTGAACACCGGGGAGCTGTTTTTT CASSLLVRVNTGELFF
TRBD2 TRBJ2-2 TRBV11-2 NA TGTGCCAGCAGCTCCCTCGGACTAGCGGCAAAGAACACCGGGGAGCTGTTTTTT CASSSLGLAAKNTGELFF
NA TRBJ1-2 TRBV7-9 few TGTGCCAGCAGCACCTCGACAGGTCGCTTTGGCTACACCTTC CASSTSTGRFGYTF
NA TRBJ1-1 TRBV5-1 NA TGCGCCAGCAGCTTGGGTACCAGGGGCACTGAAGCTTTCTTT CASSLGTRGTEAFF
NA TRBJ2-3 TRBV3-1 NA TGTGCCAGCAGCCGACTTAAGGGGTTTGGAGATACGCAGTATTTT CASSRLKGFGDTQYF
NA TRBJ2-3 TRBV11-2 NA TGTGCCAGCAGCTTAAGTAGCGGAACCTATAGCACAGATACGCAGTATTTT CASSLSSGTYSTDTQYF
TRBD1 TRBJ2-7 TRBV9 few TGTGCCAGCAGCGTAGATAACAGGGGCGAGCAGTACTTC CASSVDNRGEQYF
TRBD1 TRBJ1-2 TRBV29-1 few TGCAGCGCAGCCGACAGGGGGCCCAGCGGCTACACCTTC CSAADRGPSGYTF
NA TRBJ2-3 TRBV24-1 few TGTGCCACCAGTGATTTGGTGGGCACAGATACGCAGTATTTT CATSDLVGTDTQYF
NA TRBJ2-3 TRBV10-2 few TGCGCCAGCAGGGACAGCGGCACAGATACGCAGTATTTT CASRDSGTDTQYF
NA TRBJ1-4 TRBV5-1 few TGCGCCAGCAGTACGGGGACTCTTAATGAAAAACTGTTTTTT CASSTGTLNEKLFF
NA TRBJ2-5 TRBV5-1 many TGTGCCAGCAGCTTAGGGGGAAGCCAAGAGACCCAGTACTTC CASSLGGSQETQYF
TRBD1 TRBJ2-2 TRBV29-1 NA TGCAGCGCAGCGGGACAGGGTGGTTACGCCGGGGAGCTGTTTTTT CSAAGQGGYAGELFF
TRBD2 TRBJ2-3 TRBV5-1 many TGCGCCAGCAGCCCTAGCGGGAGCTCCTTCGCAGATACGCAGTATTTT CASSPSGSSFADTQYF
NA TRBJ1-3 TRBV29-1 NA TGCAGCGTTGGACATTCCTCTGGAAACACCATATATTTT CSVGHSSGNTIYF
NA TRBJ1-2 TRBV20-1 NA TGCAGTGCTGCCCGGGACACATACTATGGCTACACCTTC CSAARDTYYGYTF
TRBD1 TRBJ1-6 TRBV27 few TGTGCCAGCAGTTCATTGACAGGGTTTATTAATTCACCCCTCCACTTT CASSSLTGFINSPLHF
TRBD2 TRBJ2-1 TRBV20-1 few TGCAGTGCTAGAGCCCCCGGGACTAGAATGCAGTTCTTC CSARAPGTRMQFF
TRBD2 TRBJ2-7 TRBV7-9 NA TGTGCCAGCAGCCACCAAGGAAGCGGGAGGAGTCGGTACGAGCAGTACTTC CASSHQGSGRSRYEQYF
NA TRBJ1-6 TRBV3-1 NA TGTGCCAGCAGCGCGGCTACAGGGAATAATTCACCCCTCCACTTT CASSAATGNNSPLHF
NA TRBJ2-1 TRBV18 many TGTGCCAGCTCACCGGCAGGCAAAAGTGAGCAGTTCTTC CASSPAGKSEQFF
NA TRBJ1-2 TRBV20-1 NA TGCAGTGCTAGATCCCCAAACTATGGCTACACCTTC CSARSPNYGYTF
NA TRBJ2-2 TRBV10-3 NA TGTGCCATCAGCAACATGGGACTTGGGTCTGGTCCCGGGGAGCTGTTTTTT CAISNMGLGSGPGELFF
NA TRBJ1-1 TRBV7-2 NA TGTGCCAGCAGCTTATATGAGATGAACACTGAAGCTTTCTTT CASSLYEMNTEAFF
NA TRBJ1-2 TRBV20-1 NA TGCAGTGCTAGAGATTCGGGGTCAGAAAGGTCTAACTATGGCTACACCTTC CSARDSGSERSNYGYTF
NA TRBJ1-3 TRBV6-1 NA TGTGCCAGCAGTCCCCCGGCAGGGTCCTCTGGAAACACCATATATTTT CASSPPAGSSGNTIYF